This T cell receptor beta chain was sequenced during a study of T cells of healthy individuals. TCRdb recomputed calls from the 5' RACE reads with MiXCR, one row per CDR3 protein. Seen here are 60,000 to 80,000 distinct CDR3 sequences, 16% observed once, and the top ten hold approximately 4.8%. Germline-derived CDR1 and CDR2 are SEHNR and FQNEAQ (reference sequence). The CDR3 spans 13 residues. V gave up 5 bases and J gave up 7 bases, with 12 bases separating them. This clonotype was recorded a few times. The rearrangement links TRBV7-9 to TRBJ2-1; weak D call: TRBD2 (6 bases). This sequence was found in a human donor in good health. The CDR3 loop reads CASSDAGLNEQFF. The CDR3 nucleotides are TGTGCCAGCAGCGACGCAGGACTAAATGAGCAGTTCTTC.